These T cell receptor beta chains were read from a single sample in a study of blood T cell repertoires in COVID-19. TCRdb's copy holds only in-frame clones and misses some; the assay was immunoSEQ multiplex PCR. The data contain a few hundred thousand clones, 85% to 90% of them singletons. The specimen sequenced was PBMCs or T cells enriched from blood (not recorded which). All receptors come from a man between 25 and 39 years old who had been exposed to COVID-19. CDR3s include the opening cysteine and the closing phenylalanine or tryptophan. Fields, in order: D gene, J gene, V gene, clone size, CDR3 protein. A D gene is named only where the DNA matches it firmly. Size is omitted from some rows. Given values are once, few, many or a class for expanded clones.

D: TRBD1; J: TRBJ1-3; V: TRBV5-1; size: NA; CDR3: CASRQTGGAGGNTIYF
D: TRBD1; J: TRBJ1-2; V: TRBV19; size: NA; CDR3: CASSWARGKAGGGYTF
D: NA; J: TRBJ1-2; V: TRBV10-3; size: NA; CDR3: CAITRGAGYTF
D: NA; J: TRBJ1-2; V: TRBV4-1; size: NA; CDR3: CASSQDRVGHGYTF
D: NA; J: TRBJ1-2; V: TRBV7-9; size: NA; CDR3: CASSSAGEGYTF
D: NA; J: TRBJ1-5; V: TRBV2; size: NA; CDR3: CASRFGGDQPQHF
D: NA; J: TRBJ1-2; V: TRBV3-1/TRBV3-2; size: NA; CDR3: CASSQGSTANYGYTF
D: TRBD1; J: TRBJ1-6; V: TRBV7-2; size: NA; CDR3: CASSFGTGYGALHF
D: NA; J: TRBJ1-4; V: TRBV2; size: NA; CDR3: CASSKDFNEKLFF
D: NA; J: TRBJ2-7; V: TRBV18; size: NA; CDR3: CASSPAREISEQYF
D: NA; J: TRBJ2-2; V: TRBV6-4; size: NA; CDR3: CASRATLAGAGELFF
D: TRBD1; J: TRBJ1-1; V: TRBV19; size: NA; CDR3: CASSPGTGGTEAFF
D: NA; J: TRBJ2-7; V: TRBV7-2; size: NA; CDR3: CASSSGEGWRGRDEQYF
D: TRBD1; J: TRBJ2-2; V: TRBV18; size: NA; CDR3: CASSSRQGGNTGELFF
D: NA; J: TRBJ2-7; V: TRBV4-1; size: many; CDR3: CASSLAGQGFYEQYF
D: NA; J: TRBJ1-5; V: TRBV2; size: few; CDR3: CASSEGPLTGSSNQPQHF
D: TRBD1; J: TRBJ2-7; V: TRBV6-5; size: NA; CDR3: CASSPGQIYEQYF
D: NA; J: TRBJ2-7; V: TRBV20-1; size: few; CDR3: CSASAGYEQYF
D: NA; J: TRBJ1-4; V: TRBV5-6; size: NA; CDR3: CASSDRDLGNEKLFF
D: NA; J: TRBJ2-5; V: TRBV4-1; size: few; CDR3: CASSQDPGISETQYF
D: NA; J: TRBJ1-2; V: TRBV5-1; size: NA; CDR3: CASSRDDYGYTF
D: TRBD1; J: TRBJ1-5; V: TRBV28; size: NA; CDR3: CASSLPRGRGYQPQHF
D: TRBD2; J: TRBJ2-7; V: TRBV3-1/TRBV3-2; size: NA; CDR3: CASSQRGVGEQYF
D: TRBD1; J: TRBJ1-3; V: TRBV7-9; size: NA; CDR3: CASSYDRVGGNTIYF
D: NA; J: TRBJ1-2; V: TRBV7-9; size: few; CDR3: CASSLRSGGNYGYTF
D: NA; J: TRBJ1-5; V: TRBV6-1; size: NA; CDR3: CASSEREGQPQHF
D: TRBD2; J: TRBJ2-7; V: TRBV7-3; size: NA; CDR3: CASSLSSGEGFEQYF
D: NA; J: TRBJ2-3; V: TRBV2; size: NA; CDR3: CASVGRAGADTQYF
D: TRBD1; J: TRBJ1-2; V: TRBV4-3; size: NA; CDR3: CASSQVNRGWKGYTF
D: NA; J: TRBJ1-1; V: TRBV19; size: NA; CDR3: CASRKVGLERDTEAFF
D: TRBD1; J: TRBJ2-7; V: TRBV6-5; size: NA; CDR3: CASSYLPGQGYEQYF
D: NA; J: TRBJ2-2; V: TRBV4-1; size: few; CDR3: CASTPESSGTGELFF
D: TRBD1; J: TRBJ2-1; V: TRBV13; size: NA; CDR3: CASSPDRAITYNEQFF
D: NA; J: TRBJ1-3; V: TRBV6-2/TRBV6-3; size: NA; CDR3: CASSWETEKPGNTIYF
D: NA; J: TRBJ1-3; V: TRBV3-1/TRBV3-2; size: NA; CDR3: CASSQVSSGNTIYF
D: NA; J: TRBJ1-5; V: TRBV19; size: NA; CDR3: CASRGALGGQRSNQPQHF
D: NA; J: TRBJ2-4; V: TRBV6-5; size: NA; CDR3: CASSLTTTAKHQYF
D: NA; J: TRBJ2-1; V: TRBV7-9; size: NA; CDR3: CASSRGAGSPNEQFF
D: NA; J: TRBJ2-1; V: TRBV6-5; size: NA; CDR3: CASSYSGSSYNEQFF
D: TRBD2; J: TRBJ2-3; V: TRBV6-2/TRBV6-3; size: NA; CDR3: CASSPSGDTDTQYF
D: TRBD2; J: TRBJ2-2; V: TRBV12-5; size: NA; CDR3: CASGLARGTSGGAKNTGELFF
D: TRBD1; J: TRBJ2-1; V: TRBV5-1; size: once; CDR3: CASAEGDSSYNEQFF
D: NA; J: TRBJ2-3; V: TRBV7-3; size: NA; CDR3: CASSDRVTDTQYF
D: NA; J: TRBJ2-3; V: TRBV28; size: NA; CDR3: CASSLRQYTDTQYF
D: NA; J: TRBJ1-2; V: TRBV21-1; size: NA; CDR3: CASSKELLLYGYTF
D: NA; J: TRBJ1-5; V: TRBV6-5; size: NA; CDR3: CASSLQGGYQPQHF
D: TRBD2; J: TRBJ2-1; V: TRBV7-3; size: NA; CDR3: CASSSHPRTSGVLNEQFF
D: TRBD1; J: TRBJ1-2; V: TRBV6-6; size: NA; CDR3: CASSYFPTGSNYGYTF
D: NA; J: TRBJ1-2; V: TRBV27; size: NA; CDR3: CASSFIRGINYGYTF
D: TRBD1; J: TRBJ1-4; V: TRBV10-3; size: NA; CDR3: CAISESNRGEKLFF
D: TRBD2; J: TRBJ2-6; V: TRBV25-1; size: few; CDR3: CASSESGRAGANVLTF
D: TRBD1; J: TRBJ1-5; V: TRBV5-4; size: few; CDR3: CASSSGQGQPQHF
D: TRBD1; J: TRBJ1-6; V: TRBV7-9; size: NA; CDR3: CASSRLRTGTGDPPLHF
D: NA; J: TRBJ1-2; V: TRBV29-1; size: NA; CDR3: CSVEGPGIYGYTF
D: TRBD2; J: TRBJ2-4; V: TRBV7-2; size: NA; CDR3: CASSSWTSGLAKNIQYF
D: NA; J: TRBJ1-2; V: TRBV25-1; size: NA; CDR3: CASSESYDRYGYTF
D: NA; J: TRBJ1-4; V: TRBV2; size: NA; CDR3: CASSVGPGAMNEKLFF
D: TRBD1; J: TRBJ2-6; V: TRBV6-6; size: NA; CDR3: CASSQLTARQGKSGANVLTF
D: NA; J: TRBJ1-5; V: TRBV27; size: NA; CDR3: CASSFLNQPQHF